A single sample gave rise to the 21 T cell receptor beta chains below, sequenced in a study of T cell responses to AZD1222 COVID-19 vaccine. Libraries were prepared by immunoSEQ multiplex PCR; TCRdb keeps only in-frame clonotypes and omits some of them. The sample yields 130,000 or so clones, 75% to 95% seen once. The sample was peripheral blood, taken 28 days after the second AZD1222 dose. Every receptor here comes from an adult who received the AZD1222 COVID-19 vaccine.

The rearrangement links TRBV5-4 to TRBJ1-2, with 12 positions matching TRBD1. With 4 bases clipped from V and 7 bases from J, the junction kept 5 bases outside the gene matches. The CDR3 spans 14 residues. The germline V gene has CDR1 SGHNT and CDR2 YYREEE (reference sequence). The CDR3 loop is CASSPGQGATGYTF. The CDR3 nucleotides are TGTGCCAGCAGCCCGGGACAGGGGGCGACTGGCTACACCTTC.

As DNA, the CDR3 is TGCAGCGCTACCGGGACTAGAACTACAGGGGCCTACAATGAGCAGTTCTTC. Encoded protein: CSATGTRTTGAYNEQFF. This chain joins TRBV29-1 and TRBJ2-1; the D gene is possibly TRBD2 (8 bases). CDR3 length: 17 amino acids. V lost 7 bases and J 2 bases, leaving 24 bases between the germline ends. Germline CDR1 and CDR2: SQVTM and ANQGSEA.

V gene TRBV3-1 (or the pseudogene TRBV3-2) combines with J gene TRBJ2-2, with 15 positions matching TRBD2. The junction had 3 bases not matched to a gene; V was cut back by 6 bases and J by 4 bases. The V gene's germline CDR1 is LGHDT and CDR2 YNNKEL (reference sequence). There are 16 residues in the CDR3. CDR3 DNA: TGTGCCAGCAGGGGACTAGCGGGAGGACTCACCGGGGAGCTGTTTTTT. The encoded protein is CASRGLAGGLTGELFF.

Here the CDR3 reads CASSLTTSGGALDTQYF. CDR3 coding DNA: TGTGCCAGCAGCTTGACTACTAGCGGGGGGGCCCTAGATACGCAGTATTTT. The chain joins TRBV5-8 to TRBJ2-3; TRBD2 matches at 13 bases. From germline, CDR1 is SGHTS and CDR2 YDEGEE. CDR3 length: 17 residues. V lost 1 base, J lost 5 bases, and 7 bases stayed unmatched. Together with reference TRBV5-8 and TRBJ2-3, the CDR3 gives the full variable domain: EAGVTQSPTHLIKTRGQQATLRCSPISGHTSVYWYQQALGLGLQFLLWYDEGEERNRGNFPPRFSGRQFPNYSSELNVNALELEDSALYLCASSLTTSGGALDTQYFGPGTRLTVL.

The rearrangement uses TRBV18 and TRBJ1-2; no definite D call. Per germline, CDR1 KGHSH and CDR2 LQKENI. CDR3 size: 13 residues. V lost 4 bases, J lost 5 bases, and 11 bases lay in between. The chain's CDR3 is CASSLADSYGYTF. Written as DNA, the CDR3 is TGTGCCAGCTCACTGGCAGACTCATATGGCTACACCTTC.

This clone has only a few counts. Other DNA sequences of this sample code for an identical CDR3. This chain joins TRBV30 and TRBJ2-5; D remains unclear. Deletions cut 2 bases from V and 4 bases from J, with 5 bases between. CDR1 is GTSNPN and CDR2 is SVGIG in the germline V gene (reference sequence). The CDR3 spans 11 residues. In DNA, the CDR3 is TGTGCCTGGAGTACCGGAGAGACCCAGTACTTC. This gives the protein CAWSTGETQYF. Supplemented by reference TRBV30 and TRBJ2-5, the full variable domain reads SQTIHQWPATLVQPVGSPLSLECTVEGTSNPNLYWYRQAAGRGLQLLFYSVGIGQISSEVPQNLSASRPQDRQFILSSKKLLLSDSGFYLCAWSTGETQYFGPGTRLLVL.

V gene TRBV12-3 or TRBV12-4 combines with J gene TRBJ1-3; D gene uncertain. V lost 1 base to trimming and J lost 5 bases, with 0 bases between them. CDR3 size: 11 residues. CDR3: CASSLGNTIYF. For the CDR3, the DNA is TGTGCCAGCAGTTTAGGAAACACCATATATTTT.

The chain employs TRBV20-1 and TRBJ1-5; D uncertain. Germline CDR1 reads DFQATT; CDR2 reads SNEGSKA (reference sequence). Deletions cut 3 bases from V and 0 bases from J, with 24 bases between. The CDR3 contains 19 residues. CDR3 coding DNA: TGCAGTGCTAGTAGCCCGGGCTTCGCCGGGGTCCATAGCAATCAGCCCCAGCATTTT. It translates to CSASSPGFAGVHSNQPQHF.

This rearrangement joins TRBV6-1 to TRBJ1-6; 8 bases agree with TRBD1. The CDR3 is made up of 17 amino acids. Germline values: CDR1 MNHNS, CDR2 SASEGT. V lost 2 bases and J lost 2; bases outside the gene matches: 5. The CDR3 DNA reads as TGTGCCAGCAGTGAAAACAGGGGGGGTACCTATAATTCACCCCTCCACTTT. Its protein product is CASSENRGGTYNSPLHF.

This rearrangement joins TRBV4-1 to TRBJ1-2, with 8 positions matching TRBD1. In germline, CDR1 is MGHRA, CDR2 YSYEKL. CDR3 length: 16 amino acids. Unmatched junction bases numbered 9, after V lost 2 bases and J lost 4 bases. The CDR3 sequence: CASSQQGQVRPYGYTF. CDR3 sequence (DNA): TGCGCCAGCAGCCAACAGGGACAGGTCCGCCCCTATGGCTACACCTTC.

This clone was observed a handful of times. The chain has TRBV29-1 and TRBJ2-3; a possible D gene is TRBD2 (5 bases). CDR1 is SQVTM and CDR2 is ANQGSEA in the germline V gene. The germline V and J ends were trimmed by 5 bases and 11 bases, with 17 bases remaining between them. CDR3 length: 12 amino acids. This chain's CDR3 is CSVPGFHLGQYF. CDR3 bases: TGCAGCGTTCCGGGGTTCCACCTGGGGCAGTATTTT.

The CDR3 spells CASSSGQGANYGYTF. The CDR3 DNA reads as TGCGCCAGCAGCTCGGGACAGGGGGCAAACTATGGCTACACCTTC. The chain combines TRBV5-1 with TRBJ1-2, with 12 bases fitting TRBD1. The CDR3 is 15 residues long. CDR1 is SGHRS, CDR2 YFSETQ, per germline. The J segment lost 2 bases and the V segment lost 3 bases, leaving 2 bases of the junction unmatched.

The gene calls are TRBV11-1 and TRBJ2-3; the match to TRBD2 covers 8 bases. The CDR3 extends over 14 amino acids. V lost 7 bases and J lost 2; bases outside the gene matches: 5. Germline CDR1 reads SGHAT; CDR2 reads FQDESV (reference sequence). CDR3 protein: CASKAGAPTDTQYF. In nucleotides, the CDR3 is TGTGCCAGCAAAGCGGGGGCCCCCACAGATACGCAGTATTTT.

The chain is built from TRBV6-5 and TRBJ1-1; D not certain. The CDR3 length is 13 residues. Germline lookup yields CDR1 MNHEY and CDR2 SVGAGI. Trimming took off 8 bases at V and 11 bases at J, with 21 bases between the two ends. Here the CDR3 DNA reads TGTGCCAGCGGAGGGTTGCTGTTTGGATCCGCTTTCTTT. Its protein product is CASGGLLFGSAFF.

This CDR3 reads CASSLGQVVGYTF. Written as DNA, the CDR3 is TGTGCCAGCAGCCTTGGACAGGTAGTAGGCTACACCTTC. The chain employs TRBV6-5 and TRBJ1-2; 7 bases align to TRBD1. CDR3 length: 13 residues. Germline CDR1 MNHEY, CDR2 SVGAGI. Germline trimming cut 6 bases from V and 8 bases from J; bases unmatched to any gene: 9.

The chain has TRBV12-3 or TRBV12-4 and TRBJ1-1; no reliable D call. The CDR3 covers 13 residues. Trimming left V 1 base short and J 2 bases short, with 5 bases between. The CDR3 nucleotides read TGTGCCAGCAGTTTAGAATTCAACACTGAAGCTTTCTTT. This sequence encodes CASSLEFNTEAFF.

This clone was picked up one time. This chain connects TRBV2 to TRBJ1-4; D gene uncertain. From germline, CDR1 is SNHLY and CDR2 FYNNEI. This CDR3 contains 12 residues. Trimming stripped 1 base from V and 11 bases from J, with 8 bases between. Here the CDR3 reads CASSEEGGKLFF. Here the CDR3 DNA reads TGTGCCAGCAGTGAAGAGGGCGGGAAACTGTTTTTT. Variable domain in full (rest from reference TRBV2 and TRBJ1-4): EPEVTQTPSHQVTQMGQEVILRCVPISNHLYFYWYRQILGQKVEFLVSFYNNEISEKSEIFDDQFSVERPDGSNFTLKIRSTKLEDSAMYFCASSEEGGKLFFGSGTQLSVL.

The chain links TRBV7-4 to TRBJ2-2, with TRBD2 matching 8 bases. J lost 1 base, V lost 5 bases, and 6 bases had no gene match. The CDR3 contains 16 residues. Germline V gene sequence: CDR1 SGHVT, CDR2 SQSDAQ. DNA of the CDR3: TGTGCCAGCAGCCCCCTCGCGGGAGGGAACACCGGGGAGCTGTTTTTT. Translated: CASSPLAGGNTGELFF.

The chain has TRBV27 and TRBJ1-1; the D is unclear. Germline values: CDR1 MNHEY, CDR2 SMNVEV (reference sequence). The CDR3 is made up of 14 amino acids. V was shortened by 2 bases and J by 4 bases, with 11 bases between the two germline ends. The CDR3 loop is CASSLEWAGTEAFF. CDR3 bases: TGTGCCAGCAGTTTAGAGTGGGCGGGCACTGAAGCTTTCTTT.

The V gene is TRBV11-3, the J gene TRBJ1-1; D might be TRBD1 (5 bases). The CDR3 has 14 amino acids. Germline CDR1 SGHNT, CDR2 YENEEA. Trimming stripped 5 bases from V and 1 base from J, with 11 bases between. The CDR3 DNA reads TGTGCCAGCAGCAAGGGACGGGGGAACACTGAAGCTTTCTTT. Translation gives CASSKGRGNTEAFF.

The rearrangement uses TRBV6-2 or TRBV6-3 and TRBJ2-6; D remains unclear. Germline assignment: CDR1 MNHEY and CDR2 SVGEGT. The CDR3 is 15 residues long. The V end was cut by 2 bases, the J end by 1 base, with 6 bases between. The CDR3 sequence: CASSYILSGANVLTF. Here the CDR3 DNA reads TGTGCCAGCAGTTACATCCTTTCTGGGGCCAACGTCCTGACTTTC.